Listed below are T cell receptor beta chains from one sample, sequenced in a study of blood T cell repertoires in COVID-19. Repertoires were generated with immunoSEQ multiplex PCR, while TCRdb's copy carries only in-frame clones and drops some. The data hold about 150,000 clones, with roughly 90% observed a single time. Sequencing used PBMCs or T cells enriched from blood (not recorded which). The receptors shown here come from a woman aged 40-49 years who had been exposed to COVID-19. Both conserved end residues are part of each CDR3. The order of the fields is J gene, clone size, D gene, V gene, CDR3 DNA, CDR3 protein. The D gene is left open where the match is weak. Not all rows give a size; the values are once, few, many and, for expanded clones, a class.

TRBJ2-2	.	.	TRBV12-5	TGTGCTAGTGGTGCCTCAGGGTCGGCCGGGGAGCTGTTTTTT	CASGASGSAGELFF
TRBJ2-7	.	TRBD1	TRBV19	TGTGCCAGTAGTGTCCGGACAGGGAACGGCTACGAGCAGTACTTC	CASSVRTGNGYEQYF
TRBJ1-5	.	.	TRBV19	TGTGCCAGTAGTCCAGGTATGAATCAGCCCCAGCATTTT	CASSPGMNQPQHF
TRBJ1-4	once	TRBD1	TRBV19	TGTGCCAGTAGCAAAGGACAGGGGAATGAAAAACTGTTTTTT	CASSKGQGNEKLFF
TRBJ1-3	once	.	TRBV18	TGTGCCAGCTCCGACAACGGACGGGGCTCTGGAAACACCATATATTTT	CASSDNGRGSGNTIYF
TRBJ1-6	.	.	TRBV7-2	TGTGCCAGCAGCTTACAGGCCAGCAACAAGTATAATTCACCCCTCCACTTT	CASSLQASNKYNSPLHF
TRBJ2-7	.	.	TRBV12-3/TRBV12-4	TGTGCCAGCAGCCAGACAGCTTACGAGCAGTACTTC	CASSQTAYEQYF
TRBJ1-5	.	.	TRBV7-2	TGTGCCAGCAGCTTAAACAGGGACCCGCCCCAGCATTTT	CASSLNRDPPQHF
TRBJ2-1	.	.	TRBV6-6	TGTGCCAGCAAATTCGGGGAATACAATGAGCAGTTCTTC	CASKFGEYNEQFF
TRBJ1-4	.	.	TRBV27	TGTGCCAGCAGTTTGCGGGGGCAATTGACTAATGAAAAACTGTTTTTT	CASSLRGQLTNEKLFF
TRBJ2-1	.	.	TRBV27	TGTGCCAGCAGTTTAGGGGCCGCTTACAATGAGCAGTTCTTC	CASSLGAAYNEQFF
TRBJ1-5	.	TRBD1	TRBV9	TGTGCCAGCAGCGGAGGGACAGGGGGCAATCAGCCCCAGCATTTT	CASSGGTGGNQPQHF
TRBJ1-1	.	.	TRBV5-1	TGCGCCAGCAGCTTGAGGGGCCCGAACACTGAAGCTTTCTTT	CASSLRGPNTEAFF
TRBJ1-1	.	.	TRBV19	TGTGCCAGTAGGATGAACATGAGGGGGTCAGGAACTGAAGCTTTCTTT	CASRMNMRGSGTEAFF
TRBJ2-7	.	.	TRBV13	TGTGCCAGCAGCGTGACGACCGGGGGCGGGGGAGAGCAGTACTTC	CASSVTTGGGGEQYF
TRBJ2-7	.	.	TRBV2	TGTGCCAGCAGTGAGGGCAGGGGCCCCTACGAGCAGTACTTC	CASSEGRGPYEQYF
TRBJ1-2	.	TRBD1	TRBV5-5	TGTGCCAGCAGCTTAAAACAGGGGGGGTATGGCTACACCTTC	CASSLKQGGYGYTF
TRBJ1-1	.	.	TRBV6-5	TGTGCCAGCAGTTACATTCAGGGGAACACTGAAGCTTTCTTT	CASSYIQGNTEAFF
TRBJ2-3	.	TRBD2	TRBV2	TGTGCCAGCAGGCCAGCGGGGGGGCCAGATACGCAGTATTTT	CASRPAGGPDTQYF
TRBJ1-1	few	.	TRBV28	TGTGCCAGCAGAAAGGACAGCTACACTGAAGCTTTCTTT	CASRKDSYTEAFF
TRBJ2-7	.	TRBD2	TRBV28	TGTGCCAGCAGTTTGGGGGGGTCAACGACCTACGAGCAGTACTTC	CASSLGGSTTYEQYF
TRBJ1-2	.	TRBD1	TRBV19	TGTGCCAGTATCAACCCCGGACAGGGGGCAGGTGGAAGATATGGCTACACCTTC	CASINPGQGAGGRYGYTF
TRBJ1-2	many	TRBD1	TRBV9	TGTGCCAGCAGCGGAGGGACAGCAAACTATGGCTACACCTTC	CASSGGTANYGYTF
TRBJ2-7	.	TRBD2	TRBV7-9	TGTGCCAGCAGCTCGATCTTAGCGGGAGCTTTGTCCTACGAGCAGTACTTC	CASSSILAGALSYEQYF
TRBJ1-4	.	TRBD1	TRBV27	TGTGCCAGCAGTTTGGGACAGACTAATGAAAAACTGTTTTTT	CASSLGQTNEKLFF
TRBJ2-3	.	TRBD2	TRBV18	TGTGCCAGCTCACCACCGACAGGGTCGTCTAGCGGGATAACGCAGTATTTT	CASSPPTGSSSGITQYF
TRBJ2-2	.	TRBD2	TRBV19	TGTGCCAGTTCCGGGGGGGCCGGGACCGGGGAGCTGTTTTTT	CASSGGAGTGELFF
TRBJ2-1	once	TRBD2	TRBV27	TGTGCCAGCAGCCATAGGAGCGGGGGGGCCTACAATGAGCAGTTCTTC	CASSHRSGGAYNEQFF
TRBJ2-2	.	TRBD2	TRBV7-6	TGTGCCAGCAGCTTAGAATCGGCGGGGGGAGCGAACACCGGGGAGCTGTTTTTT	CASSLESAGGANTGELFF
TRBJ2-5	few	.	TRBV7-2	TGTGCCAGCACCGGTTTTCTGGAAGAGACCCAGTACTTC	CASTGFLEETQYF
TRBJ2-7	few	.	TRBV8-1	TGTGGCAGTGCATCCGCAGCCCATGGCCCCAAGCTGGCGGAGCGGGGCTACGAGCAGTACTTC	CGSASAAHGPKLAERGYEQYF
TRBJ2-2	once	TRBD1	TRBV3-1/TRBV3-2	TGTGCCAGCAGCCAAGAAGGGGGCGGCCGCACCGGGGAGCTGTTTTTT	CASSQEGGGRTGELFF
TRBJ2-3	.	.	TRBV27	TGTGCCAGCAGTTTTACGGCAGATACGCAGTATTTT	CASSFTADTQYF
TRBJ1-5	.	.	TRBV28	TGTGCCAGCAGTTTAGGGGGCCTCAATCAGCCCCAGCATTTT	CASSLGGLNQPQHF
TRBJ1-1	once	.	TRBV6-2/TRBV6-3	TGTGCCAGCAGTTACTACGACAGGCAGCCTGAAGCTTTCTTT	CASSYYDRQPEAFF
TRBJ2-5	.	TRBD1	TRBV24-1	TGTGCCACAGCAGGACAGGCGGCGGAGACCCAGTACTTC	CATAGQAAETQYF
TRBJ1-3	.	TRBD1	TRBV7-2	TGTGCCAGCAGCTTAGGGACAGGGAGAAACACCATATATTTT	CASSLGTGRNTIYF
TRBJ1-2	.	TRBD1	TRBV29-1	TGCAGCGTGCTAAGACAGGGGGCAGGCTATGGCTACACCTTC	CSVLRQGAGYGYTF
TRBJ2-7	.	.	TRBV5-6	TGTGCCAGCAGCTTTGGAACAGACTACGAGCAGTACTTC	CASSFGTDYEQYF
TRBJ2-3	.	TRBD2	TRBV6-5	TGTGCCAGCATTCCGGGACTAGGTTCCACAGATACGCAGTATTTT	CASIPGLGSTDTQYF
TRBJ2-7	.	.	TRBV7-9	TGTGCCAGCAGCTTAGGCGGAGAAATCTCCTACGAGCAGTACTTC	CASSLGGEISYEQYF
TRBJ2-1	.	.	TRBV5-1	TGCGCCAGCAACCTCCGGACGGGGGGCAACTACAATGAGCAGTTCTTC	CASNLRTGGNYNEQFF
TRBJ2-7	.	.	TRBV4-1	TGCGCCAGCAGCCAAGGACAGGCCTACGAGCAGTACTTC	CASSQGQAYEQYF
TRBJ1-3	.	.	TRBV4-1	TGCGCCAGCAGCCAAGCTGGACATGGAAACACCATATATTTT	CASSQAGHGNTIYF
TRBJ1-5	.	.	TRBV28	TGTGCCAGCACTAGGGAGGTGTTAAGCAATCAGCCCCAGCATTTT	CASTREVLSNQPQHF
TRBJ1-2	.	.	TRBV4-2	TGTGCCAGCAGCCAAGAACAGGGCAACTATGGCTACACCTTC	CASSQEQGNYGYTF
TRBJ1-2	.	.	TRBV13	TGTGCCAGCAGCCAAAGGCCAGGAACCTATGGCTACACCTTC	CASSQRPGTYGYTF
TRBJ2-3	.	TRBD2	TRBV29-1	TGCAGCACACGACTAGCGAGAACTAGCACAGATACGCAGTATTTT	CSTRLARTSTDTQYF
TRBJ1-2	.	TRBD1	TRBV18	TGTGCCAGCTCACCGGTCCGGGACAGGCCGATGTATGGCTACACCTTC	CASSPVRDRPMYGYTF
TRBJ2-6	once	.	TRBV9	TGTGCCAGCAGCGCCAACACATACTCTGGGGCCAACGTCCTGACTTTC	CASSANTYSGANVLTF
TRBJ2-2	.	.	TRBV9	TGTGCCAGCGGGGCGGGGCTGCGGGACACCGGGGAGCTGTTTTTT	CASGAGLRDTGELFF
TRBJ2-1	.	.	TRBV11-2	TGTGCCAGCAGCTTAGCGGGGTGGGGCAATGAGCAGTTCTTC	CASSLAGWGNEQFF
TRBJ2-3	.	.	TRBV11-2	TGTGCCAGCAGCCCGTCGACTAAGACGCAGTATTTT	CASSPSTKTQYF
TRBJ1-1	.	.	TRBV27	TGTGCCAGCAGTTTACCAGGGACAAACACTGAAGCTTTCTTT	CASSLPGTNTEAFF